Given below is one T cell receptor beta chain in context. Random-hexamer reverse transcription was applied to roughly 0.5 to 1 ug RNA. Across 54 Vbeta and 13 Jbeta, TCR beta CDR3 was amplified with immunoSEQ multiplex PCR. Each CDR3 protein gets one entry after TCRdb re-called the immunoSEQ multiplex PCR reads with MiXCR. This sample has just under 150,000 distinct CDR3 sequences, with roughly 95% found just once. The data stem from a study of CD8 T cells in Susac syndrome. Per germline, CDR1 KGHSH and CDR2 LQKENI. Trimming removed 3 bases from V and 5 bases from J, with 8 bases in between. The CDR3 length is 12 residues. The T cells that were sequenced for TCR beta were CD8+ and CD4+ cells from blood. TEMRA cells were FACS-enriched, with CD8+ and CD4+ T cells isolated negatively.

This clonotype originated in a human donor in good health. The sample was CD4+ T cells from PBMCs. V gene TRBV18 combines with J gene TRBJ2-7; D remains ambiguous. CDR3 amino acids: CASSPGGHEQYF. In nucleotides, the CDR3 is TGTGCCAGCTCACCGGGCGGCCACGAGCAGTACTTC. Full variable domain (missing parts from reference TRBV18 and TRBJ2-7): NAGVMQNPRHLVRRRGQEARLRCSPMKGHSHVYWYRQLPEEGLKFMVYLQKENIIDESGMPKERFSAEFPKEGPSILRIQQVVRGDSAAYFCASSPGGHEQYFGPGTRLTVT.